The present entry profiles one T cell receptor (beta chain) with its context. What it binds is unknown. These data belong to a study of shared clonotypes between healthy human individuals. Broader study findings: The study generally estimated greater richness for naive than memory subsets. Clonotypes not shared had lower generation probabilities than those common to all four donors.

It was CD45RO-negative cells, positively selected for CCR7, that made up naive CD8 cells, with terminally differentiated effector memory CD45RA+ cells excluded. Donors, without exception, were Caucasian adults residing in Nashville, Tennessee. In the original analysis: ImmunoSEQ yielded junction-only sequences lacking quality scores, so filtering differed. TCRdb's table, derived via immunoSEQ multiplex PCR, lists solely in-frame clones and lacks some. V, J and clone size were drawn from that table, and D and trimming were deduced from the DNA. Counted here are more than 2 million clones, over 85% occurring once; the ten biggest clones make up 0.85% to 1.3%. The sample comprised naive CD8+ T cells sorted from blood. The sequence came from a man between 18 and 35 years old in good health.

The CDR3 loop is CASSLYSGGLYEQYF. CDR3 bases: TGTGCCAGCAGTCTGTATAGCGGGGGATTATACGAGCAGTACTTC. The chain recombines TRBV27 with TRBJ2-7; 9 bases line up with TRBD2. J gave up 4 bases and V 5 bases, and 9 bases lay outside the gene matches. The CDR3 has 15 amino acids. Germline V gene lookup returns CDR1 MNHEY and CDR2 SMNVEV (reference sequence).